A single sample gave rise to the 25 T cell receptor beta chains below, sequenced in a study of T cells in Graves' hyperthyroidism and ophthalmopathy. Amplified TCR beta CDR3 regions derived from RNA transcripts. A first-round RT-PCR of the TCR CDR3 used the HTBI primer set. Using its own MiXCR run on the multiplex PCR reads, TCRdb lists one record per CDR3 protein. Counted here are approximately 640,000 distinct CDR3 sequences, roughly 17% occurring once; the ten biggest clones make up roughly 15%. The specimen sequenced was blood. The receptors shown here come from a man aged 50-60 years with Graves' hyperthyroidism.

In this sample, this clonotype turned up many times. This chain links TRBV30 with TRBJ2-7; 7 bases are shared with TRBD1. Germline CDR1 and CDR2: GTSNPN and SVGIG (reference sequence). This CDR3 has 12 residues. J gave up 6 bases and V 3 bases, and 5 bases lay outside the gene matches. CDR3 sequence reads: CAWSVTGFEQYF. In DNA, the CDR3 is TGTGCCTGGAGCGTGACAGGGTTCGAGCAGTACTTC. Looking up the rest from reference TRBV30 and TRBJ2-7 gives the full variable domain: SQTIHQWPATLVQPVGSPLSLECTVEGTSNPNLYWYRQAAGRGLQLLFYSVGIGQISSEVPQNLSASRPQDRQFILSSKKLLLSDSGFYLCAWSVTGFEQYFGPGTRLTVT.

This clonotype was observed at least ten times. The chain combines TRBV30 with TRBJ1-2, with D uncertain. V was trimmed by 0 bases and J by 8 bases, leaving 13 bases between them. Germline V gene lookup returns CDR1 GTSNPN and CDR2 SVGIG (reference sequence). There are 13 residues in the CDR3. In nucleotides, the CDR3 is TGTGCCTGGAGTGTGTCTGGGGTAGAAGGCTACACCTTC. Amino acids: CAWSVSGVEGYTF.

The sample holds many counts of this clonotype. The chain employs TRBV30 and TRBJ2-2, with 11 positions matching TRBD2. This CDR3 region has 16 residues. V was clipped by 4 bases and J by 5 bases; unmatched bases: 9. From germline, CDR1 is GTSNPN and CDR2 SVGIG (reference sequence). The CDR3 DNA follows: TGTGCCTGGATCAGTAGCGGGAGGGCCGGAACCGGGGAGCTGTTTTTT. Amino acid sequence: CAWISSGRAGTGELFF. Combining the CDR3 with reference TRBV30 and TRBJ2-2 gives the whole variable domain SQTIHQWPATLVQPVGSPLSLECTVEGTSNPNLYWYRQAAGRGLQLLFYSVGIGQISSEVPQNLSASRPQDRQFILSSKKLLLSDSGFYLCAWISSGRAGTGELFFGEGSRLTVL.

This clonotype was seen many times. The CDR3 DNA sequence: TGTGCCAGCAGGCATTTAGCCACTAGCCCCTACAATGAGCAGTTCTTC. This sequence encodes CASRHLATSPYNEQFF. The chain is built from TRBV3-1 and TRBJ2-1, with D perhaps TRBD2 (6 bases). Per the germline V gene, CDR1 is LGHDT and CDR2 is YNNKEL (reference sequence). This CDR3 contains 16 residues. V lost 6 bases to trimming and J lost 2 bases, with 17 bases between them.

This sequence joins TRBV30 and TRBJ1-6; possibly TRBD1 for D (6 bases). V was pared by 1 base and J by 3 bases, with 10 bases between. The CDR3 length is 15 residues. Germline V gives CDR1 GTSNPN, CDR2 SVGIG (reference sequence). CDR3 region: CAWSASGHYNSPLHF. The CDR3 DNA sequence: TGTGCCTGGAGTGCATCGGGACACTATAATTCACCCCTCCACTTT. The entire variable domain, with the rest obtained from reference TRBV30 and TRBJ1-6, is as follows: SQTIHQWPATLVQPVGSPLSLECTVEGTSNPNLYWYRQAAGRGLQLLFYSVGIGQISSEVPQNLSASRPQDRQFILSSKKLLLSDSGFYLCAWSASGHYNSPLHFGNGTRLTVT.

The CDR3 bases are TGTGCCAGCAGCTTATGGGGGGCGACAGCCTCCACCTTC. Translated: CASSLWGATASTF. The chain carries TRBV7-9 and TRBJ1-2; TRBD1 might be the D (6 bases). Trimming shortened V by 2 bases and J by 13 bases, and 17 bases separated the two germline ends. This CDR3 region has 13 residues. Per the germline V gene, CDR1 is SEHNR and CDR2 is FQNEAQ (reference sequence).

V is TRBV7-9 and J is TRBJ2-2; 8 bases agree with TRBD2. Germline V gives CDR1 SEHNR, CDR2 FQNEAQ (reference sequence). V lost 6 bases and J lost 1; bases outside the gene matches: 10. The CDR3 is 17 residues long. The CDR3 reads CASRPMSGSLNTGELFF. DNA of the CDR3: TGTGCCAGCAGGCCTATGAGCGGGAGTTTGAACACCGGGGAGCTGTTTTTT.

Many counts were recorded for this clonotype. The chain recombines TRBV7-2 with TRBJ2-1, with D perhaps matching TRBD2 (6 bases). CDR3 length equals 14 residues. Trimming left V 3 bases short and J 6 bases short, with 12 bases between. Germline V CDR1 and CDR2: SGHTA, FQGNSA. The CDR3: CASSFGTPSNEQFF. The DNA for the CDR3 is TGTGCCAGCAGCTTTGGGACTCCTAGCAATGAGCAGTTCTTC.

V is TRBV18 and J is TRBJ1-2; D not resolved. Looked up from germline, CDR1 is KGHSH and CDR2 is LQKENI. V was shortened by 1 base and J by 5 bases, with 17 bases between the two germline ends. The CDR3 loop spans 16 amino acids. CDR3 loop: CASSPRVGSDLYGYTF. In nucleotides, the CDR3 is TGTGCCAGCTCACCACGGGTTGGGAGCGACCTTTATGGCTACACCTTC. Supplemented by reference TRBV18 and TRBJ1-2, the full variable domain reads NAGVMQNPRHLVRRRGQEARLRCSPMKGHSHVYWYRQLPEEGLKFMVYLQKENIIDESGMPKERFSAEFPKEGPSILRIQQVVRGDSAAYFCASSPRVGSDLYGYTFGSGTRLTVV.

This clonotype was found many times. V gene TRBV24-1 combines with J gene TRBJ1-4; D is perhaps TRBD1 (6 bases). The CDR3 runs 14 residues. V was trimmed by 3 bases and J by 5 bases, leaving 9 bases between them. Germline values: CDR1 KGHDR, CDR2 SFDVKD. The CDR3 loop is CATSDPGQNEKLFF. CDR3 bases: TGTGCCACCAGTGATCCGGGACAAAATGAAAAACTGTTTTTT.

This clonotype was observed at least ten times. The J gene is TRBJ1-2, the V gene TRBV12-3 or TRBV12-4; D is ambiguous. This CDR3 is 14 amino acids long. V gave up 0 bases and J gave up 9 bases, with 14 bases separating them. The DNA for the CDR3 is TGTGCCAGCAGTTTAGCGAAAAGCGCTCCCAGCTACACCTTC. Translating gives CASSLAKSAPSYTF.

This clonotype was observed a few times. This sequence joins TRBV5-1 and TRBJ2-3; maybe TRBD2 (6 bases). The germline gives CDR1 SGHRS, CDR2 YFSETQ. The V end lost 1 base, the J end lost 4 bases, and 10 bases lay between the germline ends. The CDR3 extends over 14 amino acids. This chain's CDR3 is CASSLSTGADTQYF. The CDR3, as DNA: TGCGCCAGCAGCTTGAGTACGGGGGCAGATACGCAGTATTTT.

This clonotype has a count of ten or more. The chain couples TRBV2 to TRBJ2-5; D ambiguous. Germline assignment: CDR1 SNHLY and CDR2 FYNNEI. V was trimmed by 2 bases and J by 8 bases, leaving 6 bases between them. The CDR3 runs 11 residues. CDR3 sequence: CASSEFETQYF. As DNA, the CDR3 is TGTGCCAGCAGTGAATTTGAAACCCAGTACTTC.

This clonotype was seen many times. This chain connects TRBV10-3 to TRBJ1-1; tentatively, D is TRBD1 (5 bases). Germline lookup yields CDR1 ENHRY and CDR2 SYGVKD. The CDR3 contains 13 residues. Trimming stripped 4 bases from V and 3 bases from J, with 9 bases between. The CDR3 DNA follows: TGTGCCATCAGTGCGACAGCTTACACTGAAGCTTTCTTT. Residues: CAISATAYTEAFF.

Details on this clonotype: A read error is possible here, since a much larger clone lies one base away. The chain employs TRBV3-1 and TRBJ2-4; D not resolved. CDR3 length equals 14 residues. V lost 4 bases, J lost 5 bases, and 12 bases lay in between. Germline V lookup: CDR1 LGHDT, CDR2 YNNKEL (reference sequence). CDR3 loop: CASSPEWAENIQYF. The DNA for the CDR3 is TGTGCCAGCAGCCCAGAATGGGCGGAAAACATTCAGTACTTC. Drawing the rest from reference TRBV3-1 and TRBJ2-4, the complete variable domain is DTAVSQTPKYLVTQMGNDKSIKCEQNLGHDTMYWYKQDSKKFLKIMFSYNNKELIINETVPNRFSPKSPDKAHLNLHINSLELGDSAVYFCASSPEWAENIQYFGAGTRLSVL.

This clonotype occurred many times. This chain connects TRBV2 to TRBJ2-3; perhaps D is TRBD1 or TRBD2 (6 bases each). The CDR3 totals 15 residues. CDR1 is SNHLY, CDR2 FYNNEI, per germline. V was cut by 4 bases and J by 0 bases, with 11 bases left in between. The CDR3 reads CASSVAGTSTDTQYF. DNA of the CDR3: TGTGCCAGCAGTGTCGCGGGGACAAGCACAGATACGCAGTATTTT.

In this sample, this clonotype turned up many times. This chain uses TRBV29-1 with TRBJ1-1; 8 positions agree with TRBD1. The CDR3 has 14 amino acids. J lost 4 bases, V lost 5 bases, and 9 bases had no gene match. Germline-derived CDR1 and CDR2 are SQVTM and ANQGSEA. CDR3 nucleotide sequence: TGCAGCGTTTTAATTAGGACAGGGCCCACTGAAGCTTTCTTT. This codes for CSVLIRTGPTEAFF.

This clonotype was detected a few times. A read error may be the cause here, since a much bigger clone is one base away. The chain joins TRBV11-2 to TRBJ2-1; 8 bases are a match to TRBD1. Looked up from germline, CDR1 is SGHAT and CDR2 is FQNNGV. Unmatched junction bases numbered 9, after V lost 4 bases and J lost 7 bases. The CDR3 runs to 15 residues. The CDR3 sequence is CASSSDRVPANEQFF. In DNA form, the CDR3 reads TGTGCCAGCAGCTCGGACAGGGTCCCAGCGAATGAGCAGTTCTTC.

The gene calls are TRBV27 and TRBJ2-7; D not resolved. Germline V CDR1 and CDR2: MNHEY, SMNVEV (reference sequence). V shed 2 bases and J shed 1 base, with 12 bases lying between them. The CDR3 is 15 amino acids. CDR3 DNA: TGTGCCAGCAGTTTAGGGTCCATTCCGTCCTACGAGCAGTACTTC. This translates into CASSLGSIPSYEQYF.

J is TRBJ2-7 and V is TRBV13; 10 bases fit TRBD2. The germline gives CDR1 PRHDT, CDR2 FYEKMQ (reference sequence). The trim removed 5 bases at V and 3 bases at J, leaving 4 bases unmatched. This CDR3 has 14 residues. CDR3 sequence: CASSVLAGVYEQYF. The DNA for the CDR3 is TGTGCCAGCAGCGTTCTAGCGGGAGTCTACGAGCAGTACTTC.

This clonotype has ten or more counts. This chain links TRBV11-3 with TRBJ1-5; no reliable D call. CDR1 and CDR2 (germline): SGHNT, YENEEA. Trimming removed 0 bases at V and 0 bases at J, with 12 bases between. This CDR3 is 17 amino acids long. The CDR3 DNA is TGTGCCAGCAGCTTAGATTTTGGCGACGATAGCAATCAGCCCCAGCATTTT. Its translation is CASSLDFGDDSNQPQHF.

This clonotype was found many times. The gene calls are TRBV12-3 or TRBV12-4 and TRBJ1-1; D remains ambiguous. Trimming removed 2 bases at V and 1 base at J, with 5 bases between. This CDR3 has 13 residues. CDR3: CASSLTRNTEAFF. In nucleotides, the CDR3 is TGTGCCAGCAGTTTAACCAGGAACACTGAAGCTTTCTTT.

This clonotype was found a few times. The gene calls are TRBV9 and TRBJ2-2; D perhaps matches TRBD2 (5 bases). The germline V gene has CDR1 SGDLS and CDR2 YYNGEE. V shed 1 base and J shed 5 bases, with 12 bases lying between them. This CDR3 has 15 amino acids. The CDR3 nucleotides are TGTGCCAGCAGCGTATGGGCGGGCGGTACCGGGGAGCTGTTTTTT. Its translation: CASSVWAGGTGELFF.

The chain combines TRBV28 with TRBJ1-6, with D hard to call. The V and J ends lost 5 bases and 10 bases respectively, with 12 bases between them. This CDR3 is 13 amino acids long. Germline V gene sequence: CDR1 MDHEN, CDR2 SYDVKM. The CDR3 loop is CASSPDGRSPLHF. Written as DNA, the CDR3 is TGTGCCAGCAGTCCCGACGGGAGGTCACCCCTCCACTTT.

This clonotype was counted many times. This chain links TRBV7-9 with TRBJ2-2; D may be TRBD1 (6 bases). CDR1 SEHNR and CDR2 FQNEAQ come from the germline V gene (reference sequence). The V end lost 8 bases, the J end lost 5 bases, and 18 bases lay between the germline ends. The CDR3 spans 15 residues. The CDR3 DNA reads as TGTGCCAGCTCGCAGGGGTTTCTTGGTACCGGGGAGCTGTTTTTT. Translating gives CASSQGFLGTGELFF.